These T cell receptor beta chains were read from a single sample in a study of blood T cell repertoires in COVID-19. Measured with immunoSEQ multiplex PCR; TCRdb has only the in-frame clones, and not every one. The sample contains about 270,000 clones, around nine tenths of which appear only once. The sequenced sample was peripheral blood. The receptors originated from a man in his forties or fifties with active or convalescent COVID-19. Both conserved end residues are part of each CDR3. The order of the fields is J gene, V gene, CDR3 protein.

TRBJ2-5	TRBV29-1	CSVEESGVGTQYF
TRBJ1-1	TRBV11-2	CASSPYSTGTGRNTEAFF
TRBJ1-4	TRBV4-1	CASSPRDTEKLFF
TRBJ1-2	TRBV7-9	CASSSPGQGYGYTF
TRBJ1-1	TRBV12-5	CASGRWNTEAFF
TRBJ1-3	TRBV9	CASSSQGAGNTIYF
TRBJ2-3	TRBV19	CASSTSSSGTDTQYF
TRBJ2-2	TRBV24-1	CATSPARRVAGGPRTGELFF
TRBJ1-1	TRBV5-1	CASSPYRVMNTEAFF
TRBJ1-4	TRBV11-2	CASSPTTGNRMNELFF
TRBJ1-1	TRBV10-3	CAISGGEGEAFF
TRBJ2-2	TRBV7-6	CASSLGAGTGGLGGELFF
TRBJ2-3	TRBV9	CASSARDRGDTQYF
TRBJ1-2	TRBV9	CASSVDPGGSGYTF
TRBJ2-5	TRBV5-1	CASSPTGLDETQYF
TRBJ2-7	TRBV19	CASAADPSWEQYF
TRBJ1-5	TRBV3-1/TRBV3-2	CASSQDPPGGAIFQPQHF
TRBJ1-2	TRBV27	CASSLSGAGYGYTF
TRBJ2-2	TRBV24-1	CATSERDTNTGELFF
TRBJ1-1	TRBV24-1	CATRTGMNTEAFF
TRBJ2-3	TRBV19	CASSIRGGIDTQYF
TRBJ2-3	TRBV13	CASSLGAGRDTDTQYF
TRBJ1-5	TRBV18	CASSPTGDRGGQPQHF
TRBJ1-2	TRBV6-4	CASSLGQGAGVYGYTF
TRBJ2-3	TRBV7-8	CASSFPSSGYTDTQYF
TRBJ2-7	TRBV29-1	CSVDDRGDYEQYF
TRBJ2-3	TRBV24-1	CATEANGQTRNTQYF
TRBJ2-5	TRBV18	CASSPPRAGGIQETQYF
TRBJ1-3	TRBV27	CASRATGSRGTIYF
TRBJ1-4	TRBV29-1	CSVAGFGEKLFF
TRBJ2-1	TRBV9	CASSADRPYSYNEQFF
TRBJ1-3	TRBV6-5	CASSFSGTGAGNTIYF
TRBJ1-1	TRBV6-4	CASSDSLAGVINTEAFF
TRBJ1-1	TRBV5-1	CASSLDLTTGSTEAFF
TRBJ2-7	TRBV10-2	CASSDSPPYEQYF
TRBJ2-3	TRBV11-2	CASSLQGELENTQYF
TRBJ1-1	TRBV15	CATSRGGENTEAFF
TRBJ1-2	TRBV3-1/TRBV3-2	CASSPILLADNRGYTF
TRBJ1-1	TRBV19	CASSYVQGNTEAFF
TRBJ1-1	TRBV5-6	CASSFNQQDEAFF
TRBJ1-6	TRBV29-1	CSVEGPAGGGNSPLHF
TRBJ2-7	TRBV19	CASSIEGTSGSYEQYF
TRBJ1-6	TRBV10-3	CAISELGTTGAKNSPLHF
TRBJ1-2	TRBV28	CATSTVADGYTF
TRBJ2-7	TRBV5-6	CASSLWSGEYEQYF
TRBJ2-7	TRBV19	CASSMGTSGAYEQYF
TRBJ1-6	TRBV5-4	CASSPGGGDSSYNSPLHF